Below, 12 T cell receptor beta chains from the same sample are listed, as sequenced in a study of regulatory T cells in long-lasting Graves disease. Documented time point: persistent/refractory GD, antithyroid drugs over 5 years with positive TRAb. There was RNA extracted from PBMCs, and the TCR library was made from it. The TCR beta library used iRepertoire HTBI primers with Arm-PCR amplification of CDR3. MiXCR was run by TCRdb on the multiplex PCR reads, yielding one entry per CDR3 protein. The table has about 340,000 distinct CDR3 sequences, around 20% seen once. The material was peripheral blood mononuclear cells (PBMCs), obtained when the disease was refractory, from a patient treated with antithyroid drugs. These receptor sequences come from a female donor with Graves disease.

The gene calls are TRBV15 and TRBJ1-4, with D maybe TRBD1 (6 bases). The germline CDR1 and CDR2 sequences are LNHNV and YYDKDF (reference sequence). This CDR3 is 16 amino acids long. V was shortened by 3 bases and J by 0 bases, with 11 bases between the two germline ends. CDR3 in DNA: TGTGCCACCAGCAGGGCTACAGGGACAACTAATGAAAAACTGTTTTTT. It yields the protein CATSRATGTTNEKLFF.

This clonotype is a singleton in its sample. This chain links TRBV4-1 with TRBJ1-1; D is possibly TRBD1 (6 bases). V lost 0 bases, J lost 4 bases, and 12 bases lay in between. The CDR3 runs 15 residues. Germline V lookup: CDR1 MGHRA, CDR2 YSYEKL. In nucleotides, the CDR3 is TGCGCCAGCAGCCAAGAATACAGGGCGTCCACTGAAGCTTTCTTT. This sequence encodes CASSQEYRASTEAFF.

This chain links TRBV11-2 with TRBJ2-7, with 7 bases that match TRBD1. The CDR3 is made up of 15 amino acids. The trim removed 6 bases at V and 0 bases at J, leaving 8 bases unmatched. From germline, CDR1 is SGHAT and CDR2 FQNNGV. The CDR3 spells CASSSARDSSYEQYF. For the CDR3, the DNA is TGTGCCAGCAGTTCGGCACGGGACAGCTCCTACGAGCAGTACTTC.

As regards this clonotype: Here the CDR3 omits its conserved ending phenylalanine or tryptophan, so a read error is the likely source. This rearrangement joins TRBV5-1 to TRBJ2-5; 7 nucleotides align to TRBD1. The germline CDR1 and CDR2 sequences are SGHRS and YFSETQ. The CDR3 has 15 amino acids. Trimming cost V 2 bases and J 1 base; bases outside gene matches: 5. In nucleotides, the CDR3 is TGCGCCAGCAGCTTAGTTGGACAGGCCCAAGAGACCCAGTACTCC. Translated: CASSLVGQAQETQYS.

This clonotype has ten or more counts. The gene calls are TRBV6-2 or TRBV6-3 and TRBJ1-1, with D perhaps matching TRBD1 (6 bases). The CDR3 is 13 amino acids. V lost 9 bases to trimming and J lost 6 bases, with 17 bases between them. The V gene's germline CDR1 is MNHEY and CDR2 SVGEGT. The chain's CDR3 is CASIQGGFAEAFF. For the CDR3, the DNA is TGTGCCAGTATACAGGGCGGGTTCGCTGAAGCTTTCTTT.

In its sample, this clonotype was seen many times. This chain uses TRBV15 with TRBJ1-5, with D unresolved. V was pared by 3 bases and J by 4 bases, with 16 bases between. The CDR3 runs to 16 residues. Germline V gene data show CDR1 as LNHNV and CDR2 as YYDKDF (reference sequence). CDR3 in DNA: TGTGCCACCAGCAGTGCGGGGATACCCTATAATCAGCCCCAGCATTTT. Translation gives CATSSAGIPYNQPQHF.

V gene TRBV7-9 combines with J gene TRBJ2-5; 7 nucleotides agree with TRBD1. The J call may be in error: the DNA end matches TRBJ2-7 better. CDR1 is SEHNR and CDR2 is FQNEAQ in the germline V gene (reference sequence). CDR3 length: 19 residues. The CDR3 reads CASSSTRSGQVVRSYEQYF. As DNA, the CDR3 is TGTGCCAGCAGCTCTACGCGATCCGGACAGGTTGTGAGATCGTACGAGCAGTACTTC.

The chain joins TRBV20-1 to TRBJ1-1; D remains unclear. This CDR3 is 14 amino acids long. The germline V and J ends were trimmed by 1 base and 0 bases, with 9 bases remaining between them. Germline V gene data show CDR1 as DFQATT and CDR2 as SNEGSKA (reference sequence). The CDR3 bases are TGCAGTGCTAGAGGGAACCGAATGAACACTGAAGCTTTCTTT. Its protein is CSARGNRMNTEAFF.

In its sample, this clonotype was seen a few times. The genes are TRBV6-1 and TRBJ2-7; D unclear. V shed 1 base and J shed 1 base, with 5 bases lying between them. The CDR3 runs 13 residues. CDR1 and CDR2 (germline): MNHNS, SASEGT. The CDR3 DNA reads as TGTGCCAGCAGTGAAGGAGCTTCCTACGAGCAGTACTTC. Protein product: CASSEGASYEQYF.

This clonotype was counted many times. The gene calls are TRBV7-2 and TRBJ2-7; TRBD2 agrees at 7 bases. The CDR3 runs to 14 residues. J gave up 0 bases and V 6 bases, and 5 bases lay outside the gene matches. CDR1 is SGHTA, CDR2 FQGNSA, per germline. The CDR3 loop is CASSGGGSSYEQYF. The CDR3 coding sequence is TGTGCCAGCAGTGGGGGGGGGAGCTCCTACGAGCAGTACTTC. The whole variable domain, filled in from reference TRBV7-2 and TRBJ2-7, reads GAGVSQSPSNKVTEKGKDVELRCDPISGHTALYWYRQSLGQGLEFLIYFQGNSAPDKSGLPSDRFSAERTGGSVSTLTIQRTQQEDSAVYLCASSGGGSSYEQYFGPGTRLTVT.

This clonotype was observed at least ten times. This rearrangement joins TRBV24-1 to TRBJ1-5; D not certain. This CDR3 contains 16 residues. Germline V CDR1 and CDR2: KGHDR, SFDVKD. Trimming took 4 bases from V and 3 from J, leaving 15 bases between them. CDR3 nucleotides: TGTGCCACCAGTGACGCTACATCAGTCATCAATCAGCCCCAGCATTTT. Encoded protein: CATSDATSVINQPQHF.

This clonotype was found many times. The chain has TRBV7-2 and TRBJ2-7; D is unresolved. Germline CDR1 and CDR2: SGHTA and FQGNSA. V gave up 2 bases and J gave up 0 bases, with 2 bases separating them. The CDR3 spans 12 residues. CDR3 coding DNA: TGTGCCAGCAGCTTATCCTCCTACGAGCAGTACTTC. Translating gives CASSLSSYEQYF.